Listed below are T cell receptor beta chains from one sample, sequenced in a study of CD8+CD57+ T cells in acquired aplastic anemia. MiXCR was run by TCRdb on the reads, yielding one entry per CDR3 protein. The table lists some 170,000 distinct CDR3 sequences, 40% to 50% of them singletons, with 0.85% to 1.2% in the top ten. Source material: sorted CD4+, CD8+, or CD8+CD57+ T cells (not recorded which) from PBMCs. These receptor sequences come from a human donor with aplastic anemia. CDR3s include the opening cysteine and the closing phenylalanine or tryptophan. The order of the fields is V gene, J gene, D gene, clone size, CDR3 protein, CDR3 DNA. A D gene is named only where the DNA matches it firmly. Not all rows give a size; the values are once, few, many and, for expanded clones, a class.

TRBV15	TRBJ2-1	TRBD2	.	CATSRGRDYLYNEQFF	TGTGCCACCAGCAGAGGCCGGGACTACCTTTACAATGAGCAGTTCTTC
TRBV7-6	TRBJ2-1	TRBD1	many	CASSFGARQGAYNEQFF	TGTGCCAGCAGCTTTGGGGCCCGACAGGGAGCTTACAATGAGCAGTTCTTC
TRBV4-2	TRBJ2-1	.	many	CASSQVDLVSNEQFF	TGTGCCAGCAGCCAAGTCGATCTAGTTAGCAATGAGCAGTTCTTC
TRBV10-3	TRBJ2-3	.	.	CAISEGSSADTQYF	TGTGCCATCAGTGAGGGTAGTTCCGCAGATACGCAGTATTTT
TRBV9	TRBJ2-2	.	many	CASSEHSTGELFF	TGTGCCAGCAGCGAGCATTCGACCGGGGAGCTGTTTTTT
TRBV3-1	TRBJ1-6	.	many	CASSQVTSPLHF	TGTGCCAGCAGCCAAGTAACTTCACCCCTCCACTTT
TRBV6-1	TRBJ1-6	.	.	CASNYGAVYNSPFHF	TGTGCCAGCAACTATGGGGCGGTCTATAATTCACCCTTCCACTTC
TRBV2	TRBJ2-5	TRBD1	.	CASRVGQAGTQYF	TGTGCCAGCAGGGTAGGACAGGCTGGGACCCAGTACTTC
TRBV10-3	TRBJ2-4	.	.	CAISESRENIQYF	TGTGCCATCAGTGAGTCGCGTGAAAACATTCAGTACTTC
TRBV12-3/TRBV12-4	TRBJ1-3	.	many	CASLPQSGGTPRYF	TGTGCCAGCCTTCCCCAATCAGGAGGTACACCACGATATTTT
TRBV7-9	TRBJ2-3	.	many	CASSFLGGPTDTQYF	TGTGCCAGCAGCTTTCTGGGGGGCCCCACAGATACGCAGTATTTT
TRBV12-5	TRBJ1-2	.	many	CASGFSRGGYTF	TGTGCTAGTGGTTTCAGTCGGGGAGGCTACACCTTC
TRBV7-8	TRBJ1-2	.	few	CASSLRANYGYTF	TGTGCCAGCAGCTTACGGGCCAACTATGGCTACACCTTC
TRBV7-2	TRBJ1-2	.	.	CASSQDWGTWGGYTF	TGTGCCAGCAGCCAAGATTGGGGGACATGGGGTGGCTATACCTTC
TRBV24-1	TRBJ2-3	TRBD1	.	CATSDERTGGADTQYF	TGTGCCACCAGTGATGAGAGGACAGGGGGGGCAGATACGCAGTATTTT
TRBV7-9	TRBJ1-2	TRBD1	many	CASRPGTGMVKGYTF	TGTGCCAGCAGACCCGGGACAGGGATGGTCAAAGGCTACACCTTC
TRBV20-1	TRBJ2-7	.	.	CSARSDSIEQYF	TGCAGTGCTAGATCGGACAGTATCGAGCAGTACTTC
TRBV18	TRBJ2-7	.	.	CASSQGRTEGEQCF	TGTGCCAGCTCACAGGGACGGACCGAGGGGGAGCAGTGCTTC
TRBV20-1	TRBJ2-3	TRBD2	many	CSATKLAGGRDTQYF	TGCAGTGCTACTAAACTAGCGGGGGGGAGGGATACGCAGTATTTT
TRBV7-2	TRBJ1-2	TRBD1	few	CATQTGQNYGYTF	TGTGCCACCCAGACGGGACAGAACTATGGCTACACCTTC
TRBV18	TRBJ1-1	.	.	CASSPPAGENTEAFF	TGTGCCAGCTCACCACCGGCAGGGGAGAACACTGAAGCTTTCTTT
TRBV2	TRBJ1-2	TRBD1	.	CASSEGGQGGYGYTF	TGTGCCAGCAGTGAAGGAGGACAGGGAGGCTATGGCTACACCTTC
TRBV7-2	TRBJ2-1	TRBD1	many	CASSLGRDRGPFFYEQFF	TGTGCCAGCAGCTTAGGTCGAGACAGGGGACCTTTTTTCTATGAGCAGTTCTTC
TRBV4-1	TRBJ2-5	.	many	CASSRGALETQYF	TGCGCCAGCAGCCGGGGGGCTTTGGAGACCCAGTACTTC
TRBV10-3	TRBJ2-1	.	.	CAISSFSGSGGGNEQFF	TGTGCCATCAGCAGCTTTTCGGGATCCGGGGGCGGGAATGAGCAGTTCTTC
TRBV10-3	TRBJ1-1	.	.	CAISRIAGWKASF	TGTGCCATCAGCAGGATCGCTGGGTGGAAGGCTTCCTTT
TRBV20-1	TRBJ1-4	TRBD1	many	CSAADRGGKLFF	TGCAGTGCGGCAGACAGGGGAGGAAAACTGTTTTTT
TRBV10-3	TRBJ2-7	.	.	CAVKDTDSHEQYF	TGTGCCGTCAAGGACACCGACTCCCACGAGCAGTACTTC
TRBV27	TRBJ1-2	.	.	CASSFTGYGYTF	TGTGCCAGCAGTTTCACAGGCTATGGCTACACCTTC
TRBV5-1	TRBJ1-3	.	many	CASSLSPGHQESGNTIYF	TGCGCCAGCAGCTTGTCCCCAGGGCACCAGGAATCTGGAAACACCATATATTTT
TRBV9	TRBJ1-1	.	.	CASSVGQANTEAFF	TGTGCCAGCAGCGTAGGCCAGGCGAACACTGAAGCTTTCTTT
TRBV5-4	TRBJ1-1	.	once	CASSDQGLVTEAFF	TGTGCCAGCAGTGACCAGGGATTGGTCACTGAAGCTTTCTTT
TRBV2	TRBJ2-3	.	many	CASSEGGLDTQYF	TGTGCCAGCAGTGAAGGGGGTCTAGATACGCAGTATTTT
TRBV15	TRBJ2-2	.	.	CATSRLGTVAGELFF	TGTGCCACCAGCAGACTGGGAACAGTGGCCGGGGAGCTGTTTTTT
TRBV12-3/TRBV12-4	TRBJ1-5	.	many	CASSLANSNQPQHF	TGTGCCAGCAGTTTAGCGAACAGCAATCAGCCCCAGCATTTT
TRBV19	TRBJ1-1	.	.	CASSPFAGPITEAFF	TGTGCCAGTAGTCCGTTCGCGGGCCCAATTACTGAAGCTTTCTTT
TRBV7-9	TRBJ1-3	TRBD1	.	CASRTGAGNTIYF	TGTGCCAGCAGGACAGGGGCTGGAAACACCATATATTTT
TRBV4-2	TRBJ2-5	TRBD1	many	CASSQEGQGAETQYF	TGTGCCAGCAGCCAAGAGGGACAGGGCGCGGAGACCCAGTACTTC
TRBV7-6	TRBJ2-7	TRBD2	.	CASSYLSGRNGEQYF	TGTGCCAGCAGCTACCTCAGCGGGAGGAATGGCGAGCAGTATTTC
TRBV11-2	TRBJ1-1	.	many	CASSPQPSGTEAFF	TGTGCCAGCAGCCCCCAACCTTCGGGCACTGAAGCTTTCTTT
TRBV20-1	TRBJ1-1	TRBD1	many	CSAGDSPVAEAFF	TGCAGTGCGGGGGACAGTCCCGTAGCTGAAGCTTTCTTT
TRBV2	TRBJ2-7	.	.	CASSPRPEQYF	TGTGCCAGCAGTCCCCGGCCTGAGCAGTACTTC
TRBV29-1	TRBJ2-1	.	once	CSVEGRIYNEQFF	TGCAGCGTTGAAGGGCGGATATACAATGAGCAGTTCTTC
TRBV10-3	TRBJ2-7	TRBD2	few	CAISGTSGTLEQYF	TGTGCCATCAGCGGGACTAGCGGGACGCTGGAGCAGTACTTC
TRBV19	TRBJ2-1	TRBD1	.	CASTPGGSYNEQFF	TGTGCCAGTACCCCAGGGGGCTCCTACAATGAGCAGTTCTTC
TRBV10-3	TRBJ1-2	.	.	CAISDLWDGYTF	TGTGCCATCAGTGACCTATGGGATGGCTACACCTTC
TRBV12-3/TRBV12-4	TRBJ2-7	.	many	CASSLGGAVSYEQYF	TGTGCCAGCAGTTTAGGGGGTGCGGTGTCCTACGAGCAGTACTTC
TRBV5-5	TRBJ2-5	TRBD2	few	CASSPRLAEETQYF	TGTGCCAGCAGCCCGAGACTAGCGGAAGAGACCCAGTACTTC
TRBV2	TRBJ1-5	.	many	CASSEWGFGNQPQHF	TGTGCCAGCAGTGAATGGGGTTTTGGGAATCAGCCCCAGCATTTT
TRBV2	TRBJ1-2	.	few	CASSEPGLAYGYTF	TGTGCCAGCAGTGAACCGGGACTTGCCTATGGCTACACCTTC
TRBV18	TRBJ2-5	TRBD1	.	CASSPDRAETQYF	TGTGCCAGCTCACCGGACAGGGCAGAGACCCAGTACTTC
TRBV7-9	TRBJ1-1	.	many	CASSQGQTEAFF	TGTGCCAGCAGCCAAGGACAGACTGAAGCTTTCTTT
TRBV20-1	TRBJ2-3	.	many	CSASLVVLDTQYF	TGCAGTGCTAGTTTGGTAGTCTTGGATACGCAGTATTTT
TRBV6-1	TRBJ2-1	.	.	CASSEARDTKDGNEQFF	TGTGCCAGCAGTGAAGCGAGGGACACAAAAGACGGGAATGAGCAGTTCTTC